One T cell receptor beta chain is described in this entry. Its antigen is currently not known. The input lacks base qualities; no much larger clone sits a single base away. This entry is derived from a study of T cell changes during pregnancy in multiple sclerosis (dated by TCRdb to 2018 to 2020). With respect to the entire study: The study looked at changes in the T cell repertoire across pregnancy in women with multiple sclerosis.

The library came from the immunoSEQ multiplex PCR assay. This immuneACCESS table, as held by TCRdb, lists in-frame sequences with V and J called but not all clones. Of the missing ones, under half trace to an unresolved V gene in checked studies; the others have no known cause. Across this sample there are about 52,000 clones, with about 92% seen only once. Roughly 0.37% of the sample comes from the top ten. The receptor comes from a female donor with multiple sclerosis, enrolled in a pregnancy study. The specimen was CD4+ T cells from peripheral blood mononuclear cells, collected before pregnancy.

CDR3 sequence: CASSFGSSSTDTQYF. At the DNA level, the sequence is TGCGCCAGCAGCTTCGGGAGTTCAAGCACAGATACGCAGTATTTT. This chain is built from TRBV5-1 and TRBJ2-3; the D gene is perhaps TRBD2, on 6 matching bases. The CDR3 runs 15 residues from the cysteine to the phenylalanine. Solely the CDR3 DNA is kept, with 45 bases framed from the first base. According to the germline V gene, CDR1 reads SGHRS and CDR2 reads YFSETQ. V is pared back by 2 bases and J by 0 bases, with 10 bases lying between the germline termini.